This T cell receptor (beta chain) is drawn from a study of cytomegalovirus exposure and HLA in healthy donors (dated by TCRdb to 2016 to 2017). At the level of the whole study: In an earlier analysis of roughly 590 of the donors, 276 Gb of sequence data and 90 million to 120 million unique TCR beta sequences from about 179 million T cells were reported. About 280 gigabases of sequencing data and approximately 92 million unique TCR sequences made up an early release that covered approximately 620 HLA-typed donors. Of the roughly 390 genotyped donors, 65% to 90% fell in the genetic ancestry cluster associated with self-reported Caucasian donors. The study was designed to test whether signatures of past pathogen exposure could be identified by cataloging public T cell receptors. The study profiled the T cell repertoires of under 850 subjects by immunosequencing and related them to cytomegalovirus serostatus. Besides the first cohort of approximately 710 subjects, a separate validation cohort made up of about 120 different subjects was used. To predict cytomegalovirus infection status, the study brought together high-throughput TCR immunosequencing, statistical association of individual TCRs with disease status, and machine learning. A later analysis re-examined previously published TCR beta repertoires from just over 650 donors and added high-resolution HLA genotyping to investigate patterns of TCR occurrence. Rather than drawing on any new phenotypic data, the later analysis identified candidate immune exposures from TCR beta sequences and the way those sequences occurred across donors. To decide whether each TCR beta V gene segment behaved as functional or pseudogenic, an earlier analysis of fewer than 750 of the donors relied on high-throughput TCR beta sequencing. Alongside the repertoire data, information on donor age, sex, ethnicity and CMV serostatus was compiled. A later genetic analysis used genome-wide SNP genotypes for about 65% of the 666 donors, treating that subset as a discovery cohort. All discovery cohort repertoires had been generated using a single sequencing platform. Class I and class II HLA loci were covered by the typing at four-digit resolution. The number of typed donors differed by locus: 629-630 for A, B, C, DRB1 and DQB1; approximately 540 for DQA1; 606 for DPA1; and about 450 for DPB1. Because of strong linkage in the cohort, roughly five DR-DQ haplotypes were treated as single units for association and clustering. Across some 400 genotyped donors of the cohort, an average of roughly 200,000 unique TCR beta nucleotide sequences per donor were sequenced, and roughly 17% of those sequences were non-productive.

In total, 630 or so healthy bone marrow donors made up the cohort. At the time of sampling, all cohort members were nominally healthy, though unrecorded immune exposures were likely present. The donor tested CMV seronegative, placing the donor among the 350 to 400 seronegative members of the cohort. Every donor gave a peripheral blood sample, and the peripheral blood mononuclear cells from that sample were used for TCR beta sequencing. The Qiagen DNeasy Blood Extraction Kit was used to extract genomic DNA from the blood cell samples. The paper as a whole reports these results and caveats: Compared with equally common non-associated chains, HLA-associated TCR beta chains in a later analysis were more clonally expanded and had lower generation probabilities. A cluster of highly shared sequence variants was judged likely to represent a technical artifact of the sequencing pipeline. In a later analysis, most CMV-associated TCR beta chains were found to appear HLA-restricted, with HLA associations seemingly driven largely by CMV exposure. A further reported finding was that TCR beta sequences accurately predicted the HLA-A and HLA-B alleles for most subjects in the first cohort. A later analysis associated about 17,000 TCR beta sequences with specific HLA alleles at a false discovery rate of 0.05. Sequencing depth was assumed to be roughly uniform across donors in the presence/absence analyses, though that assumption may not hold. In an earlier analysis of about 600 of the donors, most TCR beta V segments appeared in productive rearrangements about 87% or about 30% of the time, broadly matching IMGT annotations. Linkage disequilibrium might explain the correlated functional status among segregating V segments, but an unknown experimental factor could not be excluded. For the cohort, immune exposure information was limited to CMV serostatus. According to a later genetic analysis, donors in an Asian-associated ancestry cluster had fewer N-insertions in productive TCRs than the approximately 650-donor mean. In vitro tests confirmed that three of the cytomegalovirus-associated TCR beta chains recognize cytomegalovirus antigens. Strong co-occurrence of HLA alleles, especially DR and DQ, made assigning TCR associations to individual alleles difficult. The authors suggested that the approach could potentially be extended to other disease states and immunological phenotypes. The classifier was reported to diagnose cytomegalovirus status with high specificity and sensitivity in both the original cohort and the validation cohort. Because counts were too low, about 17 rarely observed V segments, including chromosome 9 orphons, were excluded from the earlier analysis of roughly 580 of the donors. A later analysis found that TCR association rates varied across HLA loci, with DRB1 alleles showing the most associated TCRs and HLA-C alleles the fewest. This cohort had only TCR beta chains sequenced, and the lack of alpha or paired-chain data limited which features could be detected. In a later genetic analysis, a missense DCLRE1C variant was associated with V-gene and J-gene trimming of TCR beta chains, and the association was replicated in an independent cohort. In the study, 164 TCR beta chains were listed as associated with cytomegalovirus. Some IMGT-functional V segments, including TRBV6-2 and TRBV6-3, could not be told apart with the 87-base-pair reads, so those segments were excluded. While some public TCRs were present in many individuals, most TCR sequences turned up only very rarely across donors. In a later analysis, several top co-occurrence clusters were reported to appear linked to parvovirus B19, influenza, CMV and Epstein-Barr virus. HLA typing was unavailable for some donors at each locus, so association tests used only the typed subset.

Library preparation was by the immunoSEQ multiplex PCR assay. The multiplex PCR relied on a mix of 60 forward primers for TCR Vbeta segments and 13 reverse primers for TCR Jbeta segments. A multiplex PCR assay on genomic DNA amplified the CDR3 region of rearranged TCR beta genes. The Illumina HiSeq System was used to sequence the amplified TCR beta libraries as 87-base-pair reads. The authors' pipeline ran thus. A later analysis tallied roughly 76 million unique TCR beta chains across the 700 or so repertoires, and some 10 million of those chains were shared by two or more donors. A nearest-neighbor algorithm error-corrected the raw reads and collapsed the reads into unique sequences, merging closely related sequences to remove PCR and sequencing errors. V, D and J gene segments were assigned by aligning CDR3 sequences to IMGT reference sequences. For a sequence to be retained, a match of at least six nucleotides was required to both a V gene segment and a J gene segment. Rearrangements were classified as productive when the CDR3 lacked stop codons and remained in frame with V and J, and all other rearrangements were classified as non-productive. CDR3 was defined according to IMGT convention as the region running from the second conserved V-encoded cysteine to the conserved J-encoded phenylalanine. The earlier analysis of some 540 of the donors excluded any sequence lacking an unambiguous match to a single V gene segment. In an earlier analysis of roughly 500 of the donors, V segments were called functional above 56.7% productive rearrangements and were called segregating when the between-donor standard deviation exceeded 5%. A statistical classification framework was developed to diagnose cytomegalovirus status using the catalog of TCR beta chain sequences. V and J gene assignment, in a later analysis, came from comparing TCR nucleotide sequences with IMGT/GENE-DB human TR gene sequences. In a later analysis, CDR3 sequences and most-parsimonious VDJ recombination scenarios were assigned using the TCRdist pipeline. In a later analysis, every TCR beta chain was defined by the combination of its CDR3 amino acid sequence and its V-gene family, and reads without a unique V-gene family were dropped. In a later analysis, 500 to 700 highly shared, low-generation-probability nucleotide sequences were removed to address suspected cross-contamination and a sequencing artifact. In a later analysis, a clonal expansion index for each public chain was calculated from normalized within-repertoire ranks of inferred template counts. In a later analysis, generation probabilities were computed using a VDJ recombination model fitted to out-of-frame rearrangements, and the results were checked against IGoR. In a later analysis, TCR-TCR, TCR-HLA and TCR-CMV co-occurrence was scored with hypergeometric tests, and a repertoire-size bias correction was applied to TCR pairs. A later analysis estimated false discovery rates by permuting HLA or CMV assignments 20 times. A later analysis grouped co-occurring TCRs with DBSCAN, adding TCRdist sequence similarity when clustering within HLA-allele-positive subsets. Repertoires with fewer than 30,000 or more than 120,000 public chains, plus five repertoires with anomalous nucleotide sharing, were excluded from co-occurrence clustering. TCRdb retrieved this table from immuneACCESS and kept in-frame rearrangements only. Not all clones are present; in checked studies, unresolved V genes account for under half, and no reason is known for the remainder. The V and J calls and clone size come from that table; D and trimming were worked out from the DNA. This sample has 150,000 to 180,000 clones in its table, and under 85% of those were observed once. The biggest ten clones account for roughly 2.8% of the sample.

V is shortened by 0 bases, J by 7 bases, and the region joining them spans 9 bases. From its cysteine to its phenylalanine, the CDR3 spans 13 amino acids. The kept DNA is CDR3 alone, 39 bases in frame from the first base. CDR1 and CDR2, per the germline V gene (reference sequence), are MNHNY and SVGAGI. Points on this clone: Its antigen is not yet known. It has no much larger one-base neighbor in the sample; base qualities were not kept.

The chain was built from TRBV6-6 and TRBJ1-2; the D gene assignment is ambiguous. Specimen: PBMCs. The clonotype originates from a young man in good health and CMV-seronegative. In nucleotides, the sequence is TGTGCCAGCAGTTACTCTCCCTCCGGTGGCTACACCTTC. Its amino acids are CASSYSPSGGYTF.